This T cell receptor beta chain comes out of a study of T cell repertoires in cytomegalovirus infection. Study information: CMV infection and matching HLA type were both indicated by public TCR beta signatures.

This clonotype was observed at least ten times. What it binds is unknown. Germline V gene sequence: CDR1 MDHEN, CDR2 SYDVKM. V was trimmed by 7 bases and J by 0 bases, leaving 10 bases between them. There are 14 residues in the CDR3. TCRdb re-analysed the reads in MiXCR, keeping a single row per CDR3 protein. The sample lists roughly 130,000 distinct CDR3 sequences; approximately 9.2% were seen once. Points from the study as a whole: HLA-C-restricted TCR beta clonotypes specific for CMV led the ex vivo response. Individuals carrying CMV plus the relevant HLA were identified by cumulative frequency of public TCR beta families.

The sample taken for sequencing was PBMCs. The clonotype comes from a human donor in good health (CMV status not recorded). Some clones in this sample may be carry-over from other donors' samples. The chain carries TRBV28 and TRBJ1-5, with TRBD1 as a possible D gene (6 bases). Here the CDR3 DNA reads TGTGCCAGCATCCGGGACAATAGCAATCAGCCCCAGCATTTT. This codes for CASIRDNSNQPQHF.